This T cell receptor beta chain is from a study of control samples from healthy donors and cancer patients. Profiling relied on immunoSEQ multiplex PCR, and the TCRdb table lists in-frame clones only, not all of them. This table holds about 160,000 clones, about 94% found once. There are 15 residues in the CDR3. V lost 4 bases and J 2 bases, leaving 14 bases between the germline ends. Germline V gene lookup returns CDR1 MNHEY and CDR2 SVGEGT. The genes are TRBV6-2 or TRBV6-3 and TRBJ1-2, with TRBD1 as a possible D gene (6 bases). Material for sequencing was blood. This TCR was recovered from a woman in her thirties or forties in good health. CDR3 sequence: CASSWDKTGNYGYTF. The DNA of the CDR3 is TGTGCCAGCAGTTGGGATAAGACAGGAAACTATGGCTACACCTTC.